This TCR beta chain was sequenced during a study of blood T cells in healthy people across ages. This CDR3 region has 14 residues. The ends were cut back, 2 bases at V and 3 bases at J, with 10 bases in the middle. Per the germline V gene, CDR1 is SNHLY and CDR2 is FYNNEI. Sample-barcoded 5' priming and a J-beta primer mix drove a second PCR of roughly 6 to 12 cycles. From the 5' RACE reads, TCRdb called clonotypes with MiXCR, one entry per CDR3 protein. The table shows 550,000 to 650,000 distinct CDR3 sequences, with over 25% occurring only once. This clonotype was recorded a few times. The data also belong to a second study, concerning T cells of mothers and their children.

The sequence was collected from a boy aged 2 to 10 in good health. The rearrangement links TRBV2 to TRBJ2-5; D perhaps matches TRBD1 (6 bases). Material: blood. The CDR3: CASSERQGKETQYF. The CDR3 DNA reads as TGTGCCAGCAGTGAACGGCAGGGGAAAGAGACCCAGTACTTC.